This T cell receptor beta chain was found in a study of cytomegalovirus exposure and HLA in healthy donors. Study results and caveats: The Asian-associated ancestry cluster reportedly had fewer N-insertions than the approximately 670-donor mean in a later analysis.

The CDR3 has 14 amino acids. Trimming cost V 5 bases and J 2 bases; bases outside gene matches: 4. In the case of this clone: Its matching antigen is unknown.

PCR employed 60 Vbeta and 13 Jbeta primers. The method was immunoSEQ multiplex PCR; TCRdb's version includes in-frame clones alone and lacks a portion of them. The sample has roughly 34,000 clones; approximately 80% are singletons. This TCR derives from a woman between 18 and 29 years old in good health and CMV-seronegative. The rearrangement uses TRBV5-3 and TRBJ1-2; 9 bases fit TRBD1. TRBV5-3 is recorded as an ORF, its role being uncertain. The sequenced sample was PBMCs. As DNA, the CDR3 is TGTGCCAGAAGTAGGGACAGGGCCAACTATGGCTACACCTTC. Amino acids: CARSRDRANYGYTF.